This T cell receptor (beta chain) was recorded in a study of cytomegalovirus exposure and HLA in healthy donors. Study at large: An analysis done earlier identified about 100 million unique TCR beta sequences from about 180 million T cells. Study-wide results and caveats: Most TCR sequences were rare, but some public TCRs occurred in many donors.

The PCR had 60 Vbeta and 13 Jbeta primers. Clones were read by immunoSEQ multiplex PCR, and TCRdb kept only the in-frame ones, dropping some. The sample includes about 190,000 clones, around 86% of them seen just once. With respect to this clone: As yet, its antigen is unknown.

The V gene's germline CDR1 is SGHRS and CDR2 YFSETQ. CDR3 size: 13 residues. Germline trimming cut 3 bases from V and 3 bases from J; bases unmatched to any gene: 2. The chain has TRBV5-1 and TRBJ2-5, with 7 bases identical to TRBD1. This clonotype was sampled from a woman aged 50 to 60 in good health and CMV-seropositive. The sample comprised PBMCs. DNA of the CDR3: TGCGCCAGCAGCTGGGACAGCGAAGAGACCCAGTACTTC. Protein: CASSWDSEETQYF.